This TCR beta chain was profiled in a study of T cells in Graves' hyperthyroidism and ophthalmopathy. The patients, who ranged from 18 to 65 in age, presented with newly diagnosed hyperthyroidism lasting under 2 months. Diagnostic assessment was based on clinical symptoms, serum thyroxine and TRAb, thyroid ultrasound and orbital computed tomography. Blood was sampled at initial diagnosis of hyperthyroidism, prior to onset of any ophthalmopathy symptoms. This clonotype was counted ten times or more. The target antigen is unknown. There were TCR beta CDR3 regions amplified from RNA transcripts. The HTBI primer set drove a first-round RT-PCR of the TCR CDR3. TCRdb called the multiplex PCR reads again in MiXCR, with one record for every CDR3 protein. The table shows around 700,000 distinct CDR3 sequences, with about 17% occurring only once. Study observations and caveats: Most clonotypes that expanded in the thyroid above 0.001 also showed up in blood.

Germline-derived CDR1 and CDR2 are MNHNS and SASEGT. CDR3 length: 13 amino acids. Trimming took 1 base from V and 8 from J, leaving 11 bases between them. The sequenced sample consisted of blood. The TCR was taken from a woman in her fifties or sixties with Graves' hyperthyroidism that later progressed to Graves' ophthalmopathy. This rearrangement joins TRBV6-1 to TRBJ1-2; D is ambiguous. This chain's CDR3 is CASSEGSRFGYTF. As DNA, the CDR3 is TGTGCCAGCAGTGAAGGCAGCCGTTTCGGCTACACCTTC.